One and the same sample provided the 21 T cell receptor beta chains below, sequenced in a study of blood T cell repertoires in COVID-19. The repertoire was sequenced with immunoSEQ multiplex PCR; TCRdb's copy has only in-frame clones and lacks some. This table holds about 430,000 clones, more than 70% found once. Sequenced material: PBMCs or T cells enriched from blood (not recorded which). These receptors all stem from a young woman who had been exposed to COVID-19.

V usage is TRBV12-2 and J usage is TRBJ1-2; the table gives TRBD1 as D, unverified against the DNA. TRBV12-2 is given as a pseudogene. This CDR3 comprises 19 residues. The CDR3 region has the DNA TGTGCAAGTCGCTTAACAGGAACGGCCGGGACAGGGGGCGACTATGGCTACACCTTC. It encodes CASRLTGTAGTGGDYGYTF.

CDR3 sequence (DNA): TGTGCCAGCAGTGAACTGGCAGGGGGAAGCTATGGCTACACCTTC. This translates into CASSELAGGSYGYTF. V is TRBV2 and J is TRBJ1-2; TRBD1 aligns across 7 bases. The CDR3 covers 15 residues. Germline CDR1 and CDR2: SNHLY and FYNNEI. Unmatched junction bases numbered 7, after V lost 2 bases and J lost 4 bases.

The chain combines TRBV6-6 with TRBJ1-4, with 9 bases identical to TRBD1. The CDR3 totals 15 residues. Trimming cost V 6 bases and J 8 bases; bases outside gene matches: 10. In germline, CDR1 is MNHNY, CDR2 SVGAGI (reference sequence). This CDR3 is CASSSMGQGGEKLFF. The CDR3 nucleotides read TGTGCCAGCAGCTCGATGGGACAGGGAGGCGAAAAACTGTTTTTT.

CDR3 in amino acids: CASSYSGGTGNTIYF. The CDR3 bases are TGTGCCAGCAGTTACTCAGGGGGAACTGGAAACACCATATATTTT. The J gene is TRBJ1-3, the V gene TRBV6-5; maybe TRBD1 (6 bases). Germline-derived CDR1 and CDR2 are MNHEY and SVGAGI. There are 15 residues in the CDR3. V lost 0 bases and J lost 2, with 8 bases in between.

The rearrangement joins TRBV5-5 to TRBJ2-7, with 11 positions matching TRBD1. V shed 3 bases and J 3 bases; nucleotides not matched to a gene: 5. Germline V CDR1 and CDR2: SGHKS, YYEKEE (reference sequence). This CDR3 region has 15 residues. CDR3: CASSWTGGSNYEQYF. The CDR3 DNA sequence: TGTGCCAGCAGCTGGACAGGGGGCTCTAACTACGAGCAGTACTTC.

A single count supports this clone. The chain joins TRBV28 to TRBJ2-7; 9 nucleotides line up with TRBD2. The CDR3 totals 14 residues. CDR1 is MDHEN, CDR2 SYDVKM, per germline. Trimming at V came to 7 bases and at J to 4 bases, leaving 8 bases not matched to a gene. The CDR3 spells CASMGLAGLYEQYF. CDR3 in DNA: TGTGCCAGCATGGGGCTAGCGGGGTTATACGAGCAGTACTTC.

The chain carries TRBV3-1 (or the pseudogene TRBV3-2) and TRBJ1-2, with TRBD1 identical over 11 bases. Trimming at V came to 4 bases and at J to 6 bases, leaving 4 bases not matched to a gene. The germline gives CDR1 LGHDT, CDR2 YNNKEL (reference sequence). The CDR3 consists of 14 residues. Written as DNA, the CDR3 is TGTGCCAGCAGCCTAGGGACAGGGGGGAATGGCTACACCTTC. Protein product: CASSLGTGGNGYTF.

The J gene is TRBJ2-1, the V gene TRBV14; TRBD1 matches at 9 bases. CDR3 length: 16 amino acids. The germline V gene encodes CDR1 SGHDN and CDR2 FVKESK. V dropped 2 bases and J dropped 8; count of bases not matched to a gene: 10. CDR3 DNA sequence: TGTGCCAGCAGCCAATTACAGGGGGCTATCGAACATGAGCAGTTCTTC. It is translated as CASSQLQGAIEHEQFF.

The chain links TRBV3-1 (or the pseudogene TRBV3-2) to TRBJ1-1, with D unclear. Trimming removed 0 bases at V and 11 bases at J, with 16 bases between. Germline lookup yields CDR1 LGHDT and CDR2 YNNKEL (reference sequence). The CDR3 consists of 14 residues. The CDR3 bases are TGTGCCAGCAGCCAAGATTATGTCCCCACGACTGCTTTCTTT. It specifies CASSQDYVPTTAFF.

The chain recombines TRBV5-5 with TRBJ1-5; 7 bases are shared with TRBD1. The CDR3 length is 17 residues. Germline trimming cut 4 bases from V and 2 bases from J; bases unmatched to any gene: 12. The germline CDR1 and CDR2 sequences are SGHKS and YYEKEE (reference sequence). CDR3 DNA: TGTGCCAGCAGCATCCACCTTACCACAGGGGGCAATCAGCCCCAGCATTTT. This encodes CASSIHLTTGGNQPQHF.

This rearrangement joins TRBV18 to TRBJ1-1; D gene ambiguous. V dropped 0 bases and J dropped 5 bases, with 13 bases sitting between them. This CDR3 is built from 15 residues. CDR1 and CDR2 from the germline V gene are KGHSH and LQKENI. The CDR3 here is CASSPPSDRETEAFF. In DNA, the CDR3 is TGTGCCAGCTCACCACCCTCAGATCGGGAGACTGAAGCTTTCTTT.

This chain joins TRBV28 and TRBJ2-7; perhaps TRBD1 as D (5 bases). With 6 bases removed from V and 0 bases from J, the gap between germline ends came to 12 bases. Per the germline V gene, CDR1 is MDHEN and CDR2 is SYDVKM. This CDR3 contains 14 residues. The CDR3 is CASSQDRGSYEQYF. DNA for the CDR3: TGTGCCAGCAGCCAAGACAGAGGCTCCTACGAGCAGTACTTC.

This chain links TRBV19 with TRBJ2-3; the D gene is possibly TRBD1 (6 bases). Germline-derived CDR1 and CDR2 are LNHDA and SQIVND (reference sequence). V lost 5 bases and J lost 4, with 19 bases in between. The CDR3 sequence is 16 residues long. Here the CDR3 reads CASSPNTGPGADTQYF. The CDR3 DNA is TGTGCCAGTAGTCCAAATACAGGGCCTGGGGCAGATACGCAGTATTTT.

The gene calls are TRBV28 and TRBJ2-5; TRBD2 matches 11 bases. With 6 bases clipped from V and 5 bases from J, the junction kept 8 bases outside the gene matches. This CDR3 is built from 15 residues. Germline V gene lookup returns CDR1 MDHEN and CDR2 SYDVKM. DNA of the CDR3: TGTGCCAGCAGGACTAGCGGGGACCCAGGGGAGACCCAGTACTTC. This translates into CASRTSGDPGETQYF.

The chain recombines TRBV5-1 with TRBJ1-2; TRBD1 matches at 12 bases. CDR3 length: 14 residues. In germline, CDR1 is SGHRS, CDR2 YFSETQ. V shed 3 bases and J 8 bases; nucleotides not matched to a gene: 5. CDR3 loop: CASSWDRGQEGYTF. As DNA, the CDR3 is TGCGCCAGCAGCTGGGACAGGGGGCAGGAAGGCTACACCTTC. The entire variable domain, with the rest obtained from reference TRBV5-1 and TRBJ1-2, is as follows: KAGVTQTPRYLIKTRGQQVTLSCSPISGHRSVSWYQQTPGQGLQFLFEYFSETQRNKGNFPGRFSGRQFSNSRSEMNVSTLELGDSALYLCASSWDRGQEGYTFGSGTRLTVV.

This chain uses TRBV6-5 with TRBJ1-1, with TRBD1 identical over 8 bases. Germline V gene data show CDR1 as MNHEY and CDR2 as SVGAGI. V lost 2 bases to trimming and J lost 7 bases; unmatched junction nucleotides: 3. The CDR3 consists of 13 residues. The CDR3, as DNA: TGTGCCAGCAGTTACGGGACAGGCCTTGAAGCTTTCTTT. It codes for CASSYGTGLEAFF.

CDR3 sequence (DNA): TGTGCCAGCAGTTTTCCGGGGGGCCGTGGCTACACCTTC. Its protein product is CASSFPGGRGYTF. V gene TRBV28 combines with J gene TRBJ1-2; TRBD1 is a possible D gene (6 bases). The CDR3 has 13 amino acids. The V end lost 3 bases, the J end lost 7 bases, and 12 bases lay between the germline ends. Germline-derived CDR1 and CDR2 are MDHEN and SYDVKM.

The J gene is TRBJ2-3, the V gene TRBV3-1 (or the pseudogene TRBV3-2); 8 nucleotides align to TRBD2. J was trimmed by 4 bases and V by 1 base; bases with no gene match: 16. The CDR3 sequence is 19 residues long. CDR1 and CDR2 from the germline V gene are LGHDT and YNNKEL (reference sequence). The CDR3 sequence is CASSQVSAGDASLSDTQYF. The CDR3 coding sequence is TGTGCCAGCAGCCAAGTATCAGCGGGGGACGCGTCACTTTCAGATACGCAGTATTTT.

The CDR3 region is CASSLRQGPNSPLHF. The DNA for the CDR3 is TGTGCCAGCAGTTTAAGGCAGGGCCCGAATTCACCCCTCCACTTT. V and J are TRBV28 and TRBJ1-6, with D possibly matching TRBD1 (5 bases). This CDR3 spans 15 amino acids. Germline V gives CDR1 MDHEN, CDR2 SYDVKM. Deletions cut 2 bases from V and 7 bases from J, with 12 bases between.

The rearrangement links TRBV28 to TRBJ2-7, with 14 bases that match TRBD2. V lost 6 bases and J lost 3; bases outside the gene matches: 10. The CDR3 has 17 amino acids. The germline CDR1 and CDR2 sequences are MDHEN and SYDVKM. The CDR3 sequence: CASSTGTSGSRNYEQYF. The CDR3 bases are TGTGCCAGCAGCACTGGGACTAGCGGGAGTCGGAACTACGAGCAGTACTTC.

The chain has TRBV5-1 and TRBJ2-4, with 9 bases that match TRBD2. CDR3 length: 16 residues. Germline CDR1 is SGHRS and CDR2 is YFSETQ. V lost 0 bases, J lost 5 bases, and 6 bases stayed unmatched. The CDR3 sequence is CASSLVAGGVENIQYF. CDR3 bases: TGCGCCAGCAGCTTGGTGGCGGGAGGGGTAGAAAACATTCAGTACTTC.